The rows below give T cell receptor beta chains drawn from one sample of a study of post-analysis software for immune sequencing data. MiXCR, applied by TCRdb to the PCR reads, yields one record per CDR3 protein. This table has hundreds of thousands of distinct CDR3 sequences, about 27% appearing once. Sequenced: blood. The receptors originated from a girl under 18 with multiple sclerosis. CDR3s include the opening cysteine and the closing phenylalanine or tryptophan. The D gene is left open where the match is weak. Rows give clone size only sometimes, using once, few, many, or a class for an expanded clone.

cdr3_aa: CASSLRLGVGTDTQYF
cdr3_nt: TGTGCCAGCAGTTTAAGGCTTGGGGTTGGCACAGATACGCAGTATTTT
clone_size: .
j_call: TRBJ2-3
cdr3_length: 16
v_call: TRBV28
d_call: .

cdr3_aa: CASSQDWQVNYGYTF
cdr3_nt: TGCGCCAGCAGCCAAGATTGGCAGGTCAACTATGGCTACACCTTC
clone_size: .
j_call: TRBJ1-2
cdr3_length: 15
v_call: TRBV4-3
d_call: .

cdr3_aa: CASIRTSGGHNEQFF
cdr3_nt: TGTGCCAGCATTCGGACTAGCGGGGGACACAATGAGCAGTTCTTC
clone_size: .
j_call: TRBJ2-1
cdr3_length: 15
v_call: TRBV2
d_call: TRBD2

cdr3_aa: CASSPQPRILYF
cdr3_nt: TGTGCCAGCAGTCCTCAACCTCGAATTCTGTACTTC
clone_size: few
j_call: TRBJ2-5
cdr3_length: 12
v_call: TRBV27
d_call: .

cdr3_aa: CASTDGVRGATSEKLFF
cdr3_nt: TGTGCCAGCACCGACGGTGTCAGGGGGGCAACTAGTGAAAAACTGTTTTTT
clone_size: .
j_call: TRBJ1-4
cdr3_length: 17
v_call: TRBV25-1
d_call: TRBD1

cdr3_aa: CSARRILAGGGDEQYF
cdr3_nt: TGCAGTGCTCGAAGGATCCTAGCGGGAGGCGGCGATGAGCAGTACTTC
clone_size: .
j_call: TRBJ2-7
cdr3_length: 16
v_call: TRBV20-1
d_call: TRBD2

cdr3_aa: CSASNREPLGYTF
cdr3_nt: TGCAGTGCTAGTAACAGGGAGCCATTGGGCTACACCTTC
clone_size: .
j_call: TRBJ1-2
cdr3_length: 13
v_call: TRBV20-1
d_call: .

cdr3_aa: CASSVKGSGNTIYF
cdr3_nt: TGTGCCAGCAGCGTAAAGGGCTCTGGAAACACCATATATTTT
clone_size: .
j_call: TRBJ1-3
cdr3_length: 14
v_call: TRBV9
d_call: .

cdr3_aa: CASSSPDSYQPQHF
cdr3_nt: TGTGCCAGCAGCTCCCCGGACAGCTATCAGCCCCAGCATTTT
clone_size: .
j_call: TRBJ1-5
cdr3_length: 14
v_call: TRBV7-9
d_call: .

cdr3_aa: CAGRSGTSYEQYF
cdr3_nt: TGTGCCGGTAGGAGCGGGACCTCTTACGAGCAGTACTTC
clone_size: .
j_call: TRBJ2-7
cdr3_length: 13
v_call: TRBV2
d_call: TRBD2

cdr3_aa: CASSFSTLSGGRDDEQFF
cdr3_nt: TGTGCCAGCAGCTTTTCTACTTTAAGCGGGGGGCGCGATGATGAGCAGTTCTTC
clone_size: .
j_call: TRBJ2-1
cdr3_length: 18
v_call: TRBV7-9
d_call: TRBD2

cdr3_aa: CSASRQQYTGELFF
cdr3_nt: TGCAGTGCTAGCCGGCAGCAGTACACCGGGGAGCTGTTTTTT
clone_size: .
j_call: TRBJ2-2
cdr3_length: 14
v_call: TRBV20-1
d_call: .

cdr3_aa: CASSLDVVAQPQHF
cdr3_nt: TGTGCCAGCAGCTTAGATGTAGTCGCTCAGCCCCAGCATTTT
clone_size: few
j_call: TRBJ1-5
cdr3_length: 14
v_call: TRBV7-9
d_call: .

cdr3_aa: CASSFQQGQETQYF
cdr3_nt: TGTGCCAGCAGCTTTCAACAGGGCCAAGAGACCCAGTACTTC
clone_size: .
j_call: TRBJ2-5
cdr3_length: 14
v_call: TRBV7-2
d_call: .

cdr3_aa: CASSLTRGPSNQPQHF
cdr3_nt: TGTGCCAGCAGCTTAACCCGGGGACCCAGCAATCAGCCCCAGCATTTT
clone_size: .
j_call: TRBJ1-5
cdr3_length: 16
v_call: TRBV7-8
d_call: .

cdr3_aa: CASSLETGPQETQYF
cdr3_nt: TGTGCCAGCAGCTTAGAGACAGGGCCCCAAGAGACCCAGTACTTC
clone_size: .
j_call: TRBJ2-5
cdr3_length: 15
v_call: TRBV7-9
d_call: TRBD1

cdr3_aa: CASSLGSGVNTGELFF
cdr3_nt: TGTGCCAGCAGCTTAGGCAGCGGGGTCAACACCGGGGAGCTGTTTTTT
clone_size: once
j_call: TRBJ2-2
cdr3_length: 16
v_call: TRBV7-2
d_call: TRBD2

cdr3_aa: CASSFGTAPNTHSYNEQFF
cdr3_nt: TGTGCCAGCAGCTTCGGGACAGCCCCAAACACCCACTCCTACAATGAGCAGTTCTTC
clone_size: few
j_call: TRBJ2-1
cdr3_length: 19
v_call: TRBV7-9
d_call: TRBD1

cdr3_aa: CSARAPHEQYF
cdr3_nt: TGCAGTGCTAGAGCCCCCCACGAGCAGTACTTC
clone_size: .
j_call: TRBJ2-7
cdr3_length: 11
v_call: TRBV20-1
d_call: .

cdr3_aa: CSATGSGGGYTF
cdr3_nt: TGCAGTGCCACGGGGTCCGGCGGCGGCTACACCTTC
clone_size: few
j_call: TRBJ1-2
cdr3_length: 12
v_call: TRBV20-1
d_call: .

cdr3_aa: CSARDNGYTF
cdr3_nt: TGCAGTGCTAGAGATAATGGCTACACCTTC
clone_size: .
j_call: TRBJ1-2
cdr3_length: 10
v_call: TRBV20-1
d_call: .

cdr3_aa: CATSRGGLEGEKLFF
cdr3_nt: TGTGCCACCAGCAGAGGGGGACTTGAGGGAGAAAAACTGTTTTTT
clone_size: few
j_call: TRBJ1-4
cdr3_length: 15
v_call: TRBV15
d_call: .

cdr3_aa: CASSTQGLRSYNEQFF
cdr3_nt: TGCGCCAGCAGCACACAAGGACTAAGATCCTACAATGAGCAGTTCTTC
clone_size: few
j_call: TRBJ2-1
cdr3_length: 16
v_call: TRBV5-1
d_call: .

cdr3_aa: CSARRTSGDNEQFF
cdr3_nt: TGCAGTGCTAGACGGACTAGCGGAGACAATGAGCAGTTCTTC
clone_size: few
j_call: TRBJ2-1
cdr3_length: 14
v_call: TRBV20-1
d_call: TRBD2

cdr3_aa: CASSDSIVGDIQYF
cdr3_nt: TGTGCCAGCAGTGACTCAATAGTGGGAGACATTCAGTACTTC
clone_size: .
j_call: TRBJ2-4
cdr3_length: 14
v_call: TRBV6-4
d_call: .

cdr3_aa: CASSEGNPASEQFF
cdr3_nt: TGTGCCAGCAGTGAAGGTAACCCTGCCAGTGAGCAGTTCTTC
clone_size: .
j_call: TRBJ2-1
cdr3_length: 14
v_call: TRBV2
d_call: .

cdr3_aa: CASSSGATDTQYF
cdr3_nt: TGTGCCAGCAGCTCCGGGGCCACAGATACGCAGTATTTT
clone_size: .
j_call: TRBJ2-3
cdr3_length: 13
v_call: TRBV7-7
d_call: .

cdr3_aa: CASSPRAGEVGNRQFF
cdr3_nt: TGTGCCAGCAGCCCCAGGGCGGGAGAGGTGGGCAATCGGCAGTTCTTC
clone_size: .
j_call: TRBJ2-1
cdr3_length: 16
v_call: TRBV7-2
d_call: TRBD2

cdr3_aa: CASSDGQVEQFF
cdr3_nt: TGTGCCAGCAGTGACGGCCAGGTTGAGCAGTTCTTC
clone_size: .
j_call: TRBJ2-1
cdr3_length: 12
v_call: TRBV2
d_call: .

cdr3_aa: CAISDSQFYGYTF
cdr3_nt: TGTGCCATCAGTGACAGTCAGTTCTATGGCTACACCTTC
clone_size: .
j_call: TRBJ1-2
cdr3_length: 13
v_call: TRBV10-3
d_call: .

cdr3_aa: CASTTRNEQFF
cdr3_nt: TGTGCCAGCACCACCAGGAATGAGCAGTTCTTC
clone_size: few
j_call: TRBJ2-1
cdr3_length: 11
v_call: TRBV28
d_call: .

cdr3_aa: CASRGGGELFF
cdr3_nt: TGTGCCAGCCGGGGCGGGGGGGAGCTGTTTTTT
clone_size: .
j_call: TRBJ2-2
cdr3_length: 11
v_call: TRBV25-1
d_call: .

cdr3_aa: CASSYSSGTDLYSEQFF
cdr3_nt: TGTGCCAGCAGTTACTCATCCGGGACGGACTTATACAGTGAGCAGTTCTTC
clone_size: few
j_call: TRBJ2-1
cdr3_length: 17
v_call: TRBV6-5
d_call: .

cdr3_aa: CAISEWSEQYF
cdr3_nt: TGTGCCATCAGTGAATGGTCAGAGCAGTACTTC
clone_size: few
j_call: TRBJ2-7
cdr3_length: 11
v_call: TRBV10-3
d_call: .

cdr3_aa: CSAREGPNEKLFF
cdr3_nt: TGCAGTGCTAGAGAAGGACCTAATGAAAAACTGTTTTTT
clone_size: few
j_call: TRBJ1-4
cdr3_length: 13
v_call: TRBV20-1
d_call: .

cdr3_aa: CASTGREWDSYEQYF
cdr3_nt: TGTGCCAGCACCGGGCGGGAGTGGGACTCCTACGAGCAGTACTTC
clone_size: few
j_call: TRBJ2-7
cdr3_length: 15
v_call: TRBV21-1
d_call: .

cdr3_aa: CASSSPGPTYGYTF
cdr3_nt: TGTGCCAGCAGTTCCCCCGGACCTACCTATGGCTACACCTTC
clone_size: few
j_call: TRBJ1-2
cdr3_length: 14
v_call: TRBV28
d_call: .

cdr3_aa: CASSYAPRTVYEQYF
cdr3_nt: TGTGCCAGCAGTTACGCCCCCCGGACAGTCTACGAGCAGTACTTC
clone_size: .
j_call: TRBJ2-7
cdr3_length: 15
v_call: TRBV6-5
d_call: .

cdr3_aa: CASSPGLALGYEQYF
cdr3_nt: TGTGCCAGCAGTCCGGGACTAGCGCTCGGCTACGAGCAGTACTTC
clone_size: .
j_call: TRBJ2-7
cdr3_length: 15
v_call: TRBV11-2
d_call: TRBD2

cdr3_aa: CAGSLEARRPATNEKLFF
cdr3_nt: TGTGCCGGCAGCTTAGAGGCCCGAAGACCGGCTACTAATGAAAAACTGTTTTTT
clone_size: .
j_call: TRBJ1-4
cdr3_length: 18
v_call: TRBV7-2
d_call: .

cdr3_aa: CASSLEEIEQFF
cdr3_nt: TGTGCCAGCAGCTTAGAAGAGATTGAGCAGTTCTTC
clone_size: .
j_call: TRBJ2-1
cdr3_length: 12
v_call: TRBV11-1
d_call: .

cdr3_aa: CASSPPGLAGGIKSDTQYF
cdr3_nt: TGTGCCAGCAGTCCTCCGGGACTAGCGGGAGGGATCAAGTCAGATACGCAGTATTTT
clone_size: few
j_call: TRBJ2-3
cdr3_length: 19
v_call: TRBV28
d_call: TRBD2

cdr3_aa: CASSLGPGLSYNEQFF
cdr3_nt: TGTGCCAGCAGCTTAGGCCCGGGACTATCCTACAATGAGCAGTTCTTC
clone_size: .
j_call: TRBJ2-1
cdr3_length: 16
v_call: TRBV11-2
d_call: TRBD2

cdr3_aa: CASSLATGLPYEQYF
cdr3_nt: TGCGCCAGCAGCTTGGCGACGGGTTTGCCCTACGAGCAGTACTTC
clone_size: .
j_call: TRBJ2-7
cdr3_length: 15
v_call: TRBV5-1
d_call: .

cdr3_aa: CASSQVGGQPQHF
cdr3_nt: TGCGCCAGCAGCCAAGTGGGGGGTCAGCCCCAGCATTTT
clone_size: .
j_call: TRBJ1-5
cdr3_length: 13
v_call: TRBV4-3
d_call: .

cdr3_aa: CSARPALGGNQPQHF
cdr3_nt: TGCAGTGCTAGACCGGCCCTGGGGGGCAATCAGCCCCAGCATTTT
clone_size: few
j_call: TRBJ1-5
cdr3_length: 15
v_call: TRBV20-1
d_call: .

cdr3_aa: CASSRTSGRRNTGELFF
cdr3_nt: TGTGCCAGCAGTCGGACTAGCGGGAGGAGGAACACCGGGGAGCTGTTTTTT
clone_size: .
j_call: TRBJ2-2
cdr3_length: 17
v_call: TRBV7-2
d_call: TRBD2

cdr3_aa: CASQAAARSKNIQYF
cdr3_nt: TGTGCCAGCCAAGCGGCGGCCCGATCCAAAAACATTCAGTACTTC
clone_size: .
j_call: TRBJ2-4
cdr3_length: 15
v_call: TRBV28
d_call: .

cdr3_aa: CASRDSFVSNQPQHF
cdr3_nt: TGTGCCAGCAGGGACAGTTTCGTAAGCAATCAGCCCCAGCATTTT
clone_size: .
j_call: TRBJ1-5
cdr3_length: 15
v_call: TRBV27
d_call: .

cdr3_aa: CSAWRETQYF
cdr3_nt: TGCAGTGCGTGGCGGGAGACCCAGTACTTC
clone_size: few
j_call: TRBJ2-5
cdr3_length: 10
v_call: TRBV20-1
d_call: .

cdr3_aa: CASSLEDRAPDTQYF
cdr3_nt: TGTGCCAGCAGCTTGGAGGACAGGGCCCCAGATACGCAGTATTTT
clone_size: .
j_call: TRBJ2-3
cdr3_length: 15
v_call: TRBV11-1
d_call: TRBD1

cdr3_aa: CASGGAGDGGYTDTQYF
cdr3_nt: TGTGCCAGCGGGGGAGCGGGGGATGGGGGCTACACAGATACGCAGTATTTT
clone_size: .
j_call: TRBJ2-3
cdr3_length: 17
v_call: TRBV7-2
d_call: TRBD2

cdr3_aa: CASSLVAGQGSYNEQFF
cdr3_nt: TGCGCCAGCAGCTTGGTAGCGGGACAGGGGTCCTACAATGAGCAGTTCTTC
clone_size: few
j_call: TRBJ2-1
cdr3_length: 17
v_call: TRBV5-1
d_call: TRBD1

cdr3_aa: CASSLGFFANYGYTF
cdr3_nt: TGTGCCAGCAGTTTAGGTTTCTTCGCTAACTATGGCTACACCTTC
clone_size: .
j_call: TRBJ1-2
cdr3_length: 15
v_call: TRBV12-3/TRBV12-4
d_call: .

cdr3_aa: CASSLQGLLTDTQYF
cdr3_nt: TGCGCCAGCAGCTTGCAGGGGCTCCTCACAGATACGCAGTATTTT
clone_size: .
j_call: TRBJ2-3
cdr3_length: 15
v_call: TRBV5-1
d_call: .

cdr3_aa: CASTGRVRADTQYF
cdr3_nt: TGTGCCAGCACTGGCAGGGTAAGAGCAGATACGCAGTATTTT
clone_size: .
j_call: TRBJ2-3
cdr3_length: 14
v_call: TRBV12-3/TRBV12-4
d_call: .

cdr3_aa: CASSQTGTAPVYGYTF
cdr3_nt: TGCGCCAGCAGCCAAACCGGGACAGCTCCAGTATATGGCTACACCTTC
clone_size: .
j_call: TRBJ1-2
cdr3_length: 16
v_call: TRBV4-1
d_call: TRBD1